The clone carrying this T cell receptor beta chain appeared a few times. Primers: 60 Vbeta forward and 13 Jbeta reverse. Sequencing used immunoSEQ multiplex PCR; TCRdb keeps in-frame clones, though not all of them. The sample lists 150,000 to 200,000 clones; around 80% were seen once. The data originate from a study of cytomegalovirus exposure and HLA in healthy donors. Germline V CDR1 and CDR2: LNHDA, SQIVND (reference sequence). V lost 5 bases to trimming and J lost 1 base; unmatched junction nucleotides: 3. The CDR3 spans 14 residues. This TCR was sampled from a man aged 35-49 years in good health and CMV-seropositive. V gene TRBV19 combines with J gene TRBJ1-2, with 8 bases fitting TRBD1. The sample was PBMCs. The CDR3: CASSSTGGNYGYTF. The CDR3 DNA follows: TGTGCCAGTAGTTCTACAGGGGGTAACTATGGCTACACCTTC.